This T cell receptor (beta chain) was sequenced during a study of cytomegalovirus exposure and HLA in healthy donors. The PCR used 60 Vbeta and 13 Jbeta primers. TCRdb keeps only in-frame clones here, not all; method: immunoSEQ multiplex PCR. The sample has 20,000 to 25,000 clones, approximately 75% seen once. Study-wide findings and caveats: Highly shared sequence variants in one cluster were likely a sequencing artifact. Cytomegalovirus-associated TCR beta chains were listed, numbering over 150. According to an earlier analysis, most TCR beta V segments yielded productive rearrangements about 87% or about 30% of the time.

Trimming took off 1 base at V and 5 bases at J, with 12 bases between the two ends. The CDR3 extends over 14 amino acids. The germline V gene encodes CDR1 SGHTS and CDR2 YDEGEE. Regarding this clone: The antigen remains undetermined.

This receptor was taken from a male donor in good health and CMV-seronegative. The specimen sequenced was PBMCs. The chain couples TRBV5-8 to TRBJ2-5, with D perhaps TRBD2 (5 bases). In DNA form, the CDR3 reads TGTGCCAGCAGCTTGTCGGGGTATTGGGAGACCCAGTACTTC. Translated: CASSLSGYWETQYF.